The table lists the clone carrying this T cell receptor (beta chain) with a count of one. These data come from a study of blood T cell repertoires in COVID-19. Study-level background: From the United States, Italy and Spain came samples of acute and convalescent COVID-19.

Method: immunoSEQ multiplex PCR; TCRdb's copy keeps in-frame clones and lacks some. The repertoire has around 46,000 clones, around four fifths of them found once; the top ten carry around 50%. Germline V lookup: CDR1 SGHTA, CDR2 FQGNSA. The germline V and J ends were trimmed by 0 bases and 1 base, with 15 bases remaining between them. The CDR3 contains 17 residues. Material: peripheral blood. V is TRBV7-2 and J is TRBJ1-1; D might be TRBD1 (6 bases). The source of this sequence is a man aged 65-85 years with acute or convalescent COVID-19. For the CDR3, the DNA is TGTGCCAGCAGCTTAGCTTCGGGACACCGGAGGAACACTGAAGCTTTCTTT. Its protein is CASSLASGHRRNTEAFF.